The T cell receptor beta chain under discussion was sequenced for a study of breast tumors, draining lymph nodes, adjacent tissues. Findings and caveats of the study: Tumor TCR diversity was below lymph nodes but above nontumor tissue.

Each CDR3 protein is one row after TCRdb ran MiXCR on the multiplex PCR reads. The sample lists around 120,000 distinct CDR3 sequences, around 20% occurring once. Axillary draining lymph nodes of breast cancer patients supplied the node samples. This clonotype was found many times. What it binds is not known. The receptor comes from a female donor with breast cancer. Some clones in this sample may be carry-over from other donors' samples. The sample was axillary lymph node tissue.

The CDR3 reads CASRLLAGANTGELFF. The CDR3 region has the DNA TGTGCCAGCAGATTACTAGCGGGAGCGAACACCGGGGAGCTGTTTTTT. The gene calls are TRBV11-2 and TRBJ2-2; TRBD2 agrees at 11 bases. From germline, CDR1 is SGHAT and CDR2 FQNNGV. V trimming: 6 bases; J trimming: 0 bases; junction bases outside the gene matches: 3. CDR3 length: 16 amino acids.